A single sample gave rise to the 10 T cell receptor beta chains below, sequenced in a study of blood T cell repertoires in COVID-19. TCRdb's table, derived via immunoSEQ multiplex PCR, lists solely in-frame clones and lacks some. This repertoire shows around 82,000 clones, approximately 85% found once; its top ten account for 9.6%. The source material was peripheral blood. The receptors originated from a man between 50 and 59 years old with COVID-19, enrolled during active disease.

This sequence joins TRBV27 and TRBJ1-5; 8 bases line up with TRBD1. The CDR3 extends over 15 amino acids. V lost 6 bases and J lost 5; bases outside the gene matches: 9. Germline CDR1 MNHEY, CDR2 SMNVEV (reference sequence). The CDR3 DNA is TGTGCCAGCAGGAGGACAGGGACGGGCCATCAGCCCCAGCATTTT. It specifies CASRRTGTGHQPQHF.

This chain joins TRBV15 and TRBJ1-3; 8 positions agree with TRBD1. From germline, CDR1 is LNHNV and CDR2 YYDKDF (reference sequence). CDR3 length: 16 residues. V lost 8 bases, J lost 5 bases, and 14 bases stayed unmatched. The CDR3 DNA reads TGTGCCACCTCCCACCCGGACAGGGATTCAAGAAACACCATATATTTT. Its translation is CATSHPDRDSRNTIYF.

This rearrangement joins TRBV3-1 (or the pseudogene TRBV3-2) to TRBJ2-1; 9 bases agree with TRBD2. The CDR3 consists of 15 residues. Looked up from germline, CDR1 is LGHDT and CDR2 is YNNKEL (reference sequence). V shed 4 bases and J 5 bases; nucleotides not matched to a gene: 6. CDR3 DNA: TGTGCCAGCAGCCTTTTTAGCGGGAGTGACAATGAGCAGTTCTTC. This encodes CASSLFSGSDNEQFF.

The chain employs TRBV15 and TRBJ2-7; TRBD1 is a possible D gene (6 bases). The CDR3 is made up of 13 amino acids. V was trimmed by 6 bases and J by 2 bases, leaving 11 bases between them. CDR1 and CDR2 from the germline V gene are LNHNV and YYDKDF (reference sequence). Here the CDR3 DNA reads TGTGCCACCAGGGACAGTCAGACCTACGAGCAGTACTTC. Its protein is CATRDSQTYEQYF.

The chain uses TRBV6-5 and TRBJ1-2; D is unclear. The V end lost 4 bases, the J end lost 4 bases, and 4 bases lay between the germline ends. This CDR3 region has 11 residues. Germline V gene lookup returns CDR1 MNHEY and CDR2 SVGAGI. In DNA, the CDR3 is TGTGCCAGCAGTTCGTTCTATGGCTACACCTTC. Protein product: CASSSFYGYTF.

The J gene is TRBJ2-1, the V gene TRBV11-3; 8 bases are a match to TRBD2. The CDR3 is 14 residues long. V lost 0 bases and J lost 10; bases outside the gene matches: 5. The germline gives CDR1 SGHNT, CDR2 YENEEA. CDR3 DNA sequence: TGTGCCAGCAGCTTAGAGGCGGGGGGCGGCGAGCAGTTCTTC. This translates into CASSLEAGGGEQFF.

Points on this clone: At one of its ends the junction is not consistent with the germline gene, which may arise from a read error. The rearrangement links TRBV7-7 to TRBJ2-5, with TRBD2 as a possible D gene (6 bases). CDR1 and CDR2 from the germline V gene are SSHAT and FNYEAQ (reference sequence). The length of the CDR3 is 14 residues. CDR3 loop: CASSGGPGVETQYF. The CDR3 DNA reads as TGTGCTAGCAGCGGAGGCCCGGGGGTTGAGACCCAGTACTTC.

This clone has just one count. CDR3 DNA: TGCGCCAGCAGCCAAGGAGGGGTAGAGACCCAGTACTTC. This encodes CASSQGGVETQYF. The gene calls are TRBV5-1 and TRBJ2-5, with D possibly being TRBD2 (6 bases). V was clipped by 4 bases and J by 4 bases, with 11 bases between them. CDR1 and CDR2 (germline): SGHRS, YFSETQ. The CDR3 is 13 amino acids.

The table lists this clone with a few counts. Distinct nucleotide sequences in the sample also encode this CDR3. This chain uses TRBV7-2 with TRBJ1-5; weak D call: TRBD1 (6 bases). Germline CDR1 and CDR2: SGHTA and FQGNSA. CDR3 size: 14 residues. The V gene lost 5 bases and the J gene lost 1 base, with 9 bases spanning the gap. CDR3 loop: CASSLQGSNQPQHF. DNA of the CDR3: TGTGCCAGCAGCCTCCAGGGGAGCAATCAGCCCCAGCATTTT.

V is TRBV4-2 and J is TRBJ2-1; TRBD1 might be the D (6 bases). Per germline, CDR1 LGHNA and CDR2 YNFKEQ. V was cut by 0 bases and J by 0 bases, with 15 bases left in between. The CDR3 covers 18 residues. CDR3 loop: CASSQDMGALSSYNEQFF. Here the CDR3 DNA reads TGTGCCAGCAGCCAAGATATGGGGGCCCTGAGCTCCTACAATGAGCAGTTCTTC.